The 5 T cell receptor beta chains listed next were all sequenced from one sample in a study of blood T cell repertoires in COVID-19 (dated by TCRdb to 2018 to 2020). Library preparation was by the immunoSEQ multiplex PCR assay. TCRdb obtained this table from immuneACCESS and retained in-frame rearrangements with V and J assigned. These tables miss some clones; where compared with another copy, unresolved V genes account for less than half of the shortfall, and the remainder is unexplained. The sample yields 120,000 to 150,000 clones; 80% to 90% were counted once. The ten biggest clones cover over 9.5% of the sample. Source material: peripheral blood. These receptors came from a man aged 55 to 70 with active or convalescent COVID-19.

The CDR3 reads CASSWGRDRGRYEQYF. The CDR3 bases are TGCGCCAGCAGCTGGGGCCGGGACAGGGGCCGCTACGAGCAGTACTTC. The chain links TRBV5-1 to TRBJ2-7, with TRBD1 matching 10 bases. The ends lost 3 bases at V and 3 bases at J; junction bases unmatched: 9. Per germline, CDR1 SGHRS and CDR2 YFSETQ. This CDR3 has 16 amino acids.

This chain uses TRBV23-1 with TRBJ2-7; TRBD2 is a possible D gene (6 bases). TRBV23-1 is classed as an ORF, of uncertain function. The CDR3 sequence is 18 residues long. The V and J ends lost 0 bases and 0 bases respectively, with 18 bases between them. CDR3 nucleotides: TGCGCCAGCAGTCAATCGGGGGAGGAGAACTTACTCTCCTACGAGCAGTACTTC. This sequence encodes CASSQSGEENLLSYEQYF.

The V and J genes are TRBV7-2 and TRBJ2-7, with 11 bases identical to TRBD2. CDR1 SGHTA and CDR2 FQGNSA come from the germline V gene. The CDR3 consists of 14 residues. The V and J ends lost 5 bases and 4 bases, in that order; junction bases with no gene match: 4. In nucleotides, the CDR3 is TGTGCCAGCAGCAGACTAGCGGGGTTATACGAGCAGTACTTC. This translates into CASSRLAGLYEQYF.

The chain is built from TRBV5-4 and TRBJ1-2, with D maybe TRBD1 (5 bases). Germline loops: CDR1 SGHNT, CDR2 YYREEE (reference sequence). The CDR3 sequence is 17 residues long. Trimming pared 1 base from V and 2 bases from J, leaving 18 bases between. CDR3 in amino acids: CASSLTLFRGPNYGYTF. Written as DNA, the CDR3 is TGTGCCAGCAGCTTGACACTATTTAGGGGTCCCAACTATGGCTACACCTTC.

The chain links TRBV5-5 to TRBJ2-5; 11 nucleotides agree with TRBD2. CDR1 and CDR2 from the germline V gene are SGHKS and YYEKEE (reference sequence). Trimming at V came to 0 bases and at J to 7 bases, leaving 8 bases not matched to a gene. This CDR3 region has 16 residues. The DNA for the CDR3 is TGTGCCAGCAGCTTGGACCTAGCGGGAGGTAGGGTGACCCAGTACTTC. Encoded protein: CASSLDLAGGRVTQYF.